This T cell receptor beta chain derives from a study of blood T cell repertoires in COVID-19. About the research overall: The origin of the acute and convalescent COVID-19 samples was the United States, Italy and Spain.

This CDR3 region has 14 residues. With 3 bases clipped from V and 4 bases from J, the junction kept 2 bases outside the gene matches. Germline V gene lookup returns CDR1 SGHAT and CDR2 FQNNGV. Profiling relied on immunoSEQ multiplex PCR, and the TCRdb table lists in-frame clones only, not all of them. The sample includes about 120,000 clones, roughly 88% seen only once; the top ten take 0.88%. This clonotype originated in a woman aged 45-65 years with active or convalescent COVID-19. V usage is TRBV11-2 and J usage is TRBJ1-3, with 8 bases fitting TRBD1. Sequenced: peripheral blood. CDR3 DNA: TGTGCCAGCAGCTTGACAGGGGTGGGAAACACCATATATTTT. It encodes CASSLTGVGNTIYF.